This T cell receptor beta chain is from a study of OX40 agonist ivuxolimab in advanced cancers. Study outcomes and limitations: At 0.1 to 3.0 mg/kg and by week 6, clonal expansion occurred in CD4+ and CD8+ blood T cells. In general, CD8+ T cells held more expanded clones than CD4+ did, on average.

The CDR3 consists of 13 residues. Germline-derived CDR1 and CDR2 are MNHNS and SASEGT. Trimming removed 6 bases from V and 5 bases from J; junction bases left unmatched: 5. A remark on this clone: Its specificity is not known.

Clones were read by immunoSEQ multiplex PCR, and TCRdb kept only the in-frame ones, dropping some. The data show around 110,000 clones, 93% seen once. The clonotype was recovered from an adult with an advanced solid tumor such as melanoma, head and neck, liver or kidney cancer. J is TRBJ1-1 and V is TRBV6-1; TRBD1 aligns across 8 bases. The specimen comprised CD4+ or CD8+ T cells sorted from blood, sampled in a trial of the OX40 agonist ivuxolimab. CDR3 protein: CASRETGETEAFF. The CDR3 DNA reads TGTGCCAGCAGGGAGACAGGGGAGACTGAAGCTTTCTTT.